Below, 9 T cell receptor beta chains from the same sample are listed, as sequenced in a study of T-cell memory formation after mild COVID-19. MiXCR, run by TCRdb on the 5' RACE reads, gives a single entry per CDR3 protein. The sample carries more than 250,000 distinct CDR3 sequences, around 15% recorded once. Sequenced material: PBMCs or a T cell subset sorted from them (not recorded which). These receptors originate from a man between 18 and 35 years old who had mild COVID-19 (a few samples of this study predate the infection). Cell type and time point are not known.

This clonotype was detected only a few times. V gene TRBV28 combines with J gene TRBJ2-3; a weak D match, TRBD1 (6 bases). V was trimmed by 6 bases and J by 3 bases, leaving 16 bases between them. Per the germline V gene, CDR1 is MDHEN and CDR2 is SYDVKM. This CDR3 has 15 residues. CDR3 amino acids: CASRLGYRETDTQYF. The CDR3 nucleotides are TGTGCCAGCAGACTAGGATACAGGGAAACAGATACGCAGTATTTT.

V gene TRBV21-1 combines with J gene TRBJ1-6. TRBV21-1 constitutes a pseudogene. The CDR3 is 16 residues long. CDR3 residues: CASSKGGWNCLVTLHF. Written as DNA, the CDR3 is TGTGCCAGCAGCAAAGGAGGGTGGAATTGTCTGGTCACCCTCCACTTT.

This clonotype was recorded a few times. This rearrangement joins TRBV20-1 to TRBJ2-7; 16 bases are shared with TRBD2. CDR1 is DFQATT and CDR2 is SNEGSKA in the germline V gene (reference sequence). This CDR3 has 17 amino acids. The V gene end was trimmed by 4 bases and the J gene end by 4 bases; junction bases not matched to a gene: 10. The CDR3 region is CSANPPGTSGGAYEQYV. In nucleotides, the CDR3 is TGCAGTGCTAATCCTCCCGGGACTAGCGGGGGGGCGTACGAGCAGTACGTC.

As DNA, the CDR3 is TGTGCCAGCTCACCAAGCAACGGGACGAATTATAGCAATCAGCCCCAGCATTTT. Amino acid sequence: CASSPSNGTNYSNQPQHF. V usage is TRBV18 and J usage is TRBJ1-5, with D possibly being TRBD1 (5 bases). The germline gives CDR1 KGHSH, CDR2 LQKENI. V lost 2 bases, J lost 0 bases, and 17 bases lay in between. CDR3 length equals 18 residues.

There are a few counts of this clonotype. The chain uses TRBV5-1 and TRBJ1-2, with a weak D call TRBD1 (5 bases). V was pared by 3 bases and J by 8 bases, with 11 bases between. The V gene's germline CDR1 is SGHRS and CDR2 YFSETQ. This CDR3 has 12 amino acids. CDR3 DNA sequence: TGCGCCAGCAGCTCGGGGGTGAAAGGCTACACCTTC. Its protein product is CASSSGVKGYTF. The variable domain in full, with the rest retrieved from reference TRBV5-1 and TRBJ1-2, is KAGVTQTPRYLIKTRGQQVTLSCSPISGHRSVSWYQQTPGQGLQFLFEYFSETQRNKGNFPGRFSGRQFSNSRSEMNVSTLELGDSALYLCASSSGVKGYTFGSGTRLTVV.

This clonotype turned up a few times. The genes are TRBV29-1 and TRBJ1-1; TRBD1 is a possible D gene (5 bases). Germline V CDR1 and CDR2: SQVTM, ANQGSEA. This CDR3 is 13 amino acids long. Trimming removed 3 bases at V and 1 base at J, with 9 bases between. The CDR3 DNA follows: TGCAGCGTTGATTTTCAGGGGAACACTGAAGCTTTCTTT. Encoded protein: CSVDFQGNTEAFF.

This clonotype was seen only a few times. This chain uses TRBV29-1 with TRBJ1-3, with D uncertain. V lost 5 bases, J lost 0 bases, and 5 bases lay in between. Germline V gene data show CDR1 as SQVTM and CDR2 as ANQGSEA. This CDR3 has 12 residues. In nucleotides, the CDR3 is TGCAGCGTTCGAAACTCTGGAAACACCATATATTTT. The encoded protein is CSVRNSGNTIYF.

This clonotype was counted ten times or more. The rearrangement joins TRBV6-2 or TRBV6-3 to TRBJ1-1; tentatively, D is TRBD1 (5 bases). The CDR3 consists of 13 residues. CDR1 and CDR2 (germline): MNHEY, SVGEGT. Between the trimmed V and J ends, which lost 11 bases and 1 base, there was a span of 14 bases. As DNA, the CDR3 is TGTGCCGGACACCGGGACGGGAACACTGAAGCTTTCTTT. Encoded protein: CAGHRDGNTEAFF.

This clonotype turned up a few times. V is TRBV27 and J is TRBJ2-2; 11 bases map to TRBD2. Germline V gives CDR1 MNHEY, CDR2 SMNVEV (reference sequence). Trimming removed 6 bases from V and 7 bases from J; junction bases left unmatched: 7. This CDR3 has 15 amino acids. The CDR3 DNA reads as TGTGCCAGCAGGGTAGCGGGGGGGCCGGTCGGGGAGCTGTTTTTT. Protein sequence: CASRVAGGPVGELFF.